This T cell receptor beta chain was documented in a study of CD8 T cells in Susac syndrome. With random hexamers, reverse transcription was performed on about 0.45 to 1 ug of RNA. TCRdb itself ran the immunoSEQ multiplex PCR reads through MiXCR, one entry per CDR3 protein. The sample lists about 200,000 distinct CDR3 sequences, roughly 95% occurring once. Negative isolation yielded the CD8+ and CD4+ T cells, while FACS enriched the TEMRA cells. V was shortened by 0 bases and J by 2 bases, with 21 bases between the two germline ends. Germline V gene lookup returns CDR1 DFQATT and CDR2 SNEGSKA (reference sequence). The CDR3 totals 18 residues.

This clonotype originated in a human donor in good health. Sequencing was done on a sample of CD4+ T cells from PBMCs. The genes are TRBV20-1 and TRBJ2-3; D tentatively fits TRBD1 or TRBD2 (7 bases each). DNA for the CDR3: TGCAGTGCTAGAGATCCGACAGGGAAAGCGGGGTACACAGATACGCAGTATTTT. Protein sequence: CSARDPTGKAGYTDTQYF.